The entry below gives a single T cell receptor (beta chain) sequence along with its context. Per germline, CDR1 SGHTA and CDR2 FQGTGA. This CDR3 contains 13 residues. Trimming took 4 bases from V and 4 from J, leaving 7 bases between them. This specimen comes from a study of blood T cell repertoires in COVID-19. Whole-study context: Specimens from acute and convalescent COVID-19 originated in the United States, Italy and Spain. PBMCs, B-cell-depleted T cells, or T cells provided the cDNA or gDNA that made up the material.

Original processing notes: By means of reference gene primer amplification, nucleated cell counts were estimated. Libraries were prepared by immunoSEQ multiplex PCR; TCRdb keeps only in-frame clonotypes and omits some of them. V and J calls plus clone size are reproduced from that table; the DNA served to infer D and trimming. Of roughly 50,000 clones listed, 90% were seen once; the top ten hold about 7.7%. Sequences were obtained from peripheral blood. This sequence was found in a woman between 40 and 55 years old with active COVID-19. This chain joins TRBV7-3 and TRBJ2-2, with D unclear. CDR3 region: CASSSIVTGELFF. DNA for the CDR3: TGTGCCAGCAGCTCAATAGTCACCGGGGAGCTGTTTTTT.